Listed below are T cell receptor beta chains from one sample, sequenced in a study of technical replicates of blood from four donors. Here immunoSEQ multiplex PCR was the method, and the copy in TCRdb shows in-frame clones only, minus some. The sample shows 85,000 to 100,000 clones, 94% of them seen only once. Sequenced: T cells isolated from PBMCs. Source of these receptors: a human donor in good health. CDR3s include the opening cysteine and the closing phenylalanine or tryptophan. Each record gives: clone size, D gene, V gene, J gene, CDR3 DNA, CDR3 protein. A D gene is named only where the DNA matches it firmly. Clone size is not always given. Where it is, it says once, few, many or a class for expanded clones.

abundance: .
d_gene: .
v_gene: TRBV21-1
j_gene: TRBJ2-7
CDR3nt: TGTGCCAGCAGCAGACAGAGGCCCCGTTCCCACGAGCAGTACTTC
CDR3aa: CASSRQRPRSHEQYF

abundance: .
d_gene: TRBD1
v_gene: TRBV5-1
j_gene: TRBJ2-7
CDR3nt: TGCGCCAGCAGCTTAACAGGGGGCGGGAACGAGCAGTACTTC
CDR3aa: CASSLTGGGNEQYF

abundance: .
d_gene: TRBD1
v_gene: TRBV2
j_gene: TRBJ1-1
CDR3nt: TGTGCCAGCAGACTAACGAGCTCAGGGGGCACTGAAGCTTTCTTT
CDR3aa: CASRLTSSGGTEAFF

abundance: .
d_gene: .
v_gene: TRBV19
j_gene: TRBJ1-2
CDR3nt: TGTGCCAGTAGTACCCTCCAGGGTTCATATAATGGCTACACCTTC
CDR3aa: CASSTLQGSYNGYTF

abundance: .
d_gene: TRBD1
v_gene: TRBV7-9
j_gene: TRBJ2-7
CDR3nt: TGTGCCAGCAGCTGGGCCCTTGGACAGGGGAGTCCAGATAGCGAGCAGTACTTC
CDR3aa: CASSWALGQGSPDSEQYF

abundance: .
d_gene: .
v_gene: TRBV28
j_gene: TRBJ2-1
CDR3nt: TGTGCCAGCAGTGAACCGGCGGGACCTTACAATGAGCAGTTCTTC
CDR3aa: CASSEPAGPYNEQFF

abundance: once
d_gene: TRBD1
v_gene: TRBV5-6
j_gene: TRBJ1-5
CDR3nt: TGTGCCAGCAGCTTGGCCGGGACAGGTGATCAGCCCCAGCATTTT
CDR3aa: CASSLAGTGDQPQHF

abundance: .
d_gene: TRBD1
v_gene: TRBV4-1
j_gene: TRBJ1-1
CDR3nt: TGCGCCAGCAGCCCACTCAACAGGGGGAAAACTGAAGCTTTCTTT
CDR3aa: CASSPLNRGKTEAFF

abundance: .
d_gene: .
v_gene: TRBV19
j_gene: TRBJ1-4
CDR3nt: TGTGCCAGTAGTATAGTTTCAGGAGGTGGTAATGAAAAACTGTTTTTT
CDR3aa: CASSIVSGGGNEKLFF

abundance: .
d_gene: .
v_gene: TRBV6-6
j_gene: TRBJ1-4
CDR3nt: TGTGCCAGCAGTTACTACCCCTTAGTTAATAATGAAAAACTGTTTTTT
CDR3aa: CASSYYPLVNNEKLFF

abundance: .
d_gene: TRBD2
v_gene: TRBV19
j_gene: TRBJ2-7
CDR3nt: TGTGCCAGTAGTATCTATGCCGGGACTAGCGGGGGGTACGAGCAGTACTTC
CDR3aa: CASSIYAGTSGGYEQYF

abundance: once
d_gene: .
v_gene: TRBV5-6
j_gene: TRBJ1-1
CDR3nt: TGTGCCAGCAGCTTGTCCAGGGTTGGAGCTTTCTTT
CDR3aa: CASSLSRVGAFF

abundance: .
d_gene: TRBD1
v_gene: TRBV19
j_gene: TRBJ1-1
CDR3nt: TGTGCCAGTAGTATAGGGACAGGTGGGACTGAAGCTTTCTTT
CDR3aa: CASSIGTGGTEAFF

abundance: .
d_gene: .
v_gene: TRBV4-2
j_gene: TRBJ2-7
CDR3nt: TGTGCCAGCAGCCCTGACAGAACAGGCTACGAGCAGTACTTC
CDR3aa: CASSPDRTGYEQYF

abundance: .
d_gene: .
v_gene: TRBV9
j_gene: TRBJ2-2
CDR3nt: TGTGCCAGCAGCGTAGACAGATACACCGGGGAGCTGTTTTTT
CDR3aa: CASSVDRYTGELFF

abundance: once
d_gene: .
v_gene: TRBV14
j_gene: TRBJ2-3
CDR3nt: TGTGCCAGCAGCGGCGGGGCGGGAACCACAGATACGCAGTATTTT
CDR3aa: CASSGGAGTTDTQYF

abundance: .
d_gene: .
v_gene: TRBV7-8
j_gene: TRBJ2-1
CDR3nt: TGTGCCAGCAGCTCCCTGGACAGTACTTACTACAATGAGCAGTTCTTC
CDR3aa: CASSSLDSTYYNEQFF

abundance: .
d_gene: TRBD1
v_gene: TRBV19
j_gene: TRBJ1-1
CDR3nt: TGTGCCAGTAGACCCACAGGGGGTGGAACTGAAGCTTTCTTT
CDR3aa: CASRPTGGGTEAFF

abundance: .
d_gene: TRBD1
v_gene: TRBV30
j_gene: TRBJ1-2
CDR3nt: TGTGCCTGGAGTGTACCCCCAGGACAGGGATCCGGCGGCTACACCTTC
CDR3aa: CAWSVPPGQGSGGYTF

abundance: .
d_gene: .
v_gene: TRBV19
j_gene: TRBJ2-1
CDR3nt: TGTGCCAGTAGTATCGGGGAGTACAATGAGCAGTTCTTC
CDR3aa: CASSIGEYNEQFF

abundance: .
d_gene: TRBD2
v_gene: TRBV19
j_gene: TRBJ2-3
CDR3nt: TGTGCCAGCCGCGGACTAGCGGGGGGGATAACTAGCACAGATACGCAGTATTTT
CDR3aa: CASRGLAGGITSTDTQYF